The present entry profiles one TCR beta chain with its context. This CDR3 has 15 residues. Unmatched junction bases numbered 6, after V lost 5 bases and J lost 6 bases. Germline V gives CDR1 SGHKS, CDR2 YYEKEE (reference sequence). The source of the sample is a study of OX40 agonist ivuxolimab in advanced cancers. The method was immunoSEQ multiplex PCR; TCRdb's version includes in-frame clones alone and lacks a portion of them. Among about 64,000 clones listed, about 83% were seen once. This chain joins TRBV5-5 and TRBJ2-1; TRBD2 matches at 12 bases. This sequence originates from an adult with an advanced solid tumor such as melanoma, head and neck, liver or kidney cancer. The material was CD4+ or CD8+ T cells sorted from blood, obtained in a trial of the OX40 agonist ivuxolimab. The CDR3 reads CASRPGLAGFNEQFF. In nucleotides, the CDR3 is TGTGCCAGCAGGCCCGGACTAGCGGGATTCAATGAGCAGTTCTTC.